Shown below are 12 T cell receptor beta chains from a single sample sequenced in a study of PD-L1 blockade in urothelial cancer. As for time point: pretreatment peripheral blood. The data were produced by immunoSEQ multiplex PCR, yet TCRdb's version contains in-frame clones alone and is incomplete. This sample has about 56,000 clones, with about 85% found just once. The sample was PBMCs, taken around atezolizumab (anti-PD-L1) treatment. The receptors here all came from a man between 65 and 85 years old with urothelial cancer.

This sequence joins TRBV11-2 and TRBJ2-5; 8 bases match TRBD2. Germline trimming cut 2 bases from V and 2 bases from J; bases unmatched to any gene: 10. This CDR3 has 17 residues. Per germline, CDR1 SGHAT and CDR2 FQNNGV. The CDR3 loop is CASSLRRDRGGQETQYF. Written as DNA, the CDR3 is TGTGCCAGCAGCTTAAGGCGTGATCGGGGGGGACAAGAGACCCAGTACTTC.

There are a few counts of this clone. The CDR3 protein is CASGLTSAHNEQFF. Written as DNA, the CDR3 is TGTGCCAGCGGCCTAACTAGCGCCCACAATGAGCAGTTCTTC. The gene calls are TRBV25-1 and TRBJ2-1; TRBD2 matches 7 bases. The junction had 9 bases not matched to a gene; V was cut back by 8 bases and J by 5 bases. Germline V gives CDR1 MGHDK, CDR2 SYGVNS. This CDR3 region has 14 residues.

The gene calls are TRBV28 and TRBJ2-7; 10 bases agree with TRBD2. In germline, CDR1 is MDHEN, CDR2 SYDVKM. CDR3 length: 13 residues. V trimming: 5 bases; J trimming: 3 bases; junction bases outside the gene matches: 1. DNA for the CDR3: TGTGCCAGCAGTCGGACTAGCGGCTACGAGCAGTACTTC. It specifies CASSRTSGYEQYF.

The J gene is TRBJ1-2, the V gene TRBV9, with TRBD1 as a possible D gene (6 bases). Germline CDR1 is SGDLS and CDR2 is YYNGEE. This CDR3 region has 14 residues. Between the trimmed V and J ends, which lost 0 bases and 8 bases, there was a span of 14 bases. In DNA form, the CDR3 reads TGTGCCAGCAGCGTAGAGCCAGGGGCGGCCGGCTACACCTTC. This translates into CASSVEPGAAGYTF.

The chain recombines TRBV5-1 with TRBJ2-5, with TRBD2 matching over 12 bases. V lost 4 bases and J lost 5; bases outside the gene matches: 6. The CDR3 has 15 amino acids. Germline CDR1 reads SGHRS; CDR2 reads YFSETQ. The CDR3: CASSPGGTSGETQYF. The CDR3 DNA reads TGCGCCAGCAGCCCAGGAGGGACTAGCGGGGAGACCCAGTACTTC.

The chain is built from TRBV9 and TRBJ2-3, with a tentative D call TRBD2 (5 bases). V lost 0 bases and J lost 4, with 9 bases in between. The CDR3 is 14 amino acids. Looked up from germline, CDR1 is SGDLS and CDR2 is YYNGEE. The CDR3 spells CASSVGGWADTQYF. As DNA, the CDR3 is TGTGCCAGCAGCGTAGGAGGGTGGGCAGATACGCAGTATTTT. Full variable domain (rest looked up from reference TRBV9 and TRBJ2-3): DSGVTQTPKHLITATGQRVTLRCSPRSGDLSVYWYQQSLDQGLQFLIQYYNGEERAKGNILERFSAQQFPDLHSELNLSSLELGDSALYFCASSVGGWADTQYFGPGTRLTVL.

This clone was seen a single time. This rearrangement joins TRBV7-9 to TRBJ1-1, with D possibly matching TRBD1 (5 bases). Trimming cost V 3 bases and J 1 base, with 12 bases left between them. This CDR3 contains 15 residues. The germline CDR1 and CDR2 sequences are SEHNR and FQNEAQ (reference sequence). CDR3 DNA: TGTGCCAGCAGCTTTTCGGACACCCCGAACACTGAAGCTTTCTTT. Its protein product is CASSFSDTPNTEAFF.

CDR3 sequence (DNA): TGTGTCACAGGGGGCGGATACGAGCAGTACTTC. Its translation is CVTGGGYEQYF. The chain uses TRBV10-3 and TRBJ2-7; 9 bases line up with TRBD1. The CDR3 spans 11 residues. The germline V gene has CDR1 ENHRY and CDR2 SYGVKD.

This rearrangement joins TRBV18 to TRBJ1-1; a weak D match, TRBD1 (6 bases). V dropped 6 bases and J dropped 1 base, with 15 bases sitting between them. Germline lookup yields CDR1 KGHSH and CDR2 LQKENI. The CDR3 spans 15 residues. CDR3: CASSPVGGGNTEAFF. DNA of the CDR3: TGTGCCAGCTCGCCAGTAGGGGGTGGGAACACTGAAGCTTTCTTT.

The chain couples TRBV19 to TRBJ1-1; D is possibly TRBD1 (6 bases). The germline V gene encodes CDR1 LNHDA and CDR2 SQIVND (reference sequence). V was pared by 7 bases and J by 1 base, with 19 bases between. There are 16 residues in the CDR3. The CDR3 DNA follows: TGTGCCAGTAAGTCAGGACAGATTGTCGAGAACACTGAAGCTTTCTTT. Its protein is CASKSGQIVENTEAFF.

The chain uses TRBV15 and TRBJ1-4; possible D gene TRBD1, 6 bases. The V gene lost 1 base and the J gene lost 8 bases, with 20 bases spanning the gap. The V gene's germline CDR1 is LNHNV and CDR2 YYDKDF (reference sequence). CDR3 length equals 17 residues. The CDR3 DNA reads as TGTGCCACCAGCAGAGGCCCCTTAACAGGGTCGGAGGAAAAACTGTTTTTT. This sequence encodes CATSRGPLTGSEEKLFF.

This chain joins TRBV7-9 and TRBJ2-7; TRBD2 might be the D (6 bases). V was cut by 5 bases and J by 6 bases, with 20 bases left in between. CDR3 size: 15 residues. CDR1 and CDR2 (germline): SEHNR, FQNEAQ (reference sequence). CDR3 bases: TGTGCCAGCAGCAGGGGACTCCACTCAGGAGGCGAGCAGTACTTC. It encodes CASSRGLHSGGEQYF.